This TCR beta chain was identified during a study of early T cells in non-severe SARS-CoV-2 infection (dated by TCRdb to the early 2020s). With respect to the entire study: Bulk RNA from unsorted whole blood was used for TCR sequencing, so alpha and beta chains could not be paired.

The receptor library was made with 5' RACE. The instrument given in TCRdb is NextSeq 500. In the TCR library protocol, unique molecular identifiers were attached to individual cDNA molecules to correct for PCR bias and sequencing error. Both TCR alpha and beta chains were sequenced, and tight co-correlation was observed between alpha and beta sequence abundances in each sample. Turning to the authors' computational methods: Decombinator V4 was used to annotate the V gene, J gene and CDR3 of the TCR sequences. Expanded TCRs were defined as changing significantly between any two time points under a Poisson model with p below 0.0001. TCR abundances were normalised to the total number of TCRs sequenced per sample and expressed as counts per million. TRAV1-2 paired with TRAJ12, TRAJ20 or TRAJ33 defined MAIT TCRs, while TRAV10 paired with TRAJ18 defined iNKT TCRs. VDJdb, accessed 1 November 2021, was searched for CMV, EBV and SARS-CoV-2 annotated TCRs, excluding TCRs annotated for multiple antigens. TCRdb trimmed public reads at Q25 via fastp, called clones via MiXCR and kept in-frame beta chains. Duplicate CDR3 protein sequences are folded into a single record with the most common DNA and genes. None of the V and J calls come from the authors' own analysis; TCRdb made them. For this sample the table gives 70,000 or so distinct CDR3 sequences, of which 10% were detected only once. More than 7.5% of the sample comes from the top ten.

Set within a cohort of healthcare workers in London, UK, this nested case-control study involved weekly PCR testing of nasopharyngeal swabs along with blood sampling. Healthcare workers were enrolled in the week of the UK lockdown, from 23 to 31 March 2020, and were followed every week for up to 16 weeks. The CDR3 measures 15 amino acids from cysteine to phenylalanine. Left in the record is the CDR3 DNA by itself, 45 bases read in frame from the first base. From the germline V gene, CDR1 is KGHDR and CDR2 is SFDVKD. V is clipped by 7 bases and J by 0 bases, and the sequence between their germline boundaries is 13 bases long. This clonotype has more than one count but fewer than ten. What this receptor recognizes is not known. Nothing much larger sits one base from this clone, and base qualities are not available. Findings and caveats that apply to the study as a whole: VDJdb matching was skewed toward anti-spike CD8 responses and likely underestimated virus-specific expansions by missing private and CD4 specificities.

The source was whole blood, collected at baseline. The V and J genes are TRBV24-1 and TRBJ2-3; matching of 5 bases hints at TRBD1 as the D gene. The receptor was derived from an adult who was a healthcare worker with PCR-confirmed SARS-CoV-2 infection or an uninfected control (not recorded which). CDR3 reads: CATSFQGSSTDTQYF. DNA sequence: TGTGCCACCAGCTTCCAGGGATCAAGCACAGATACGCAGTATTTT.